This passage covers 3 T cell receptor beta chains from one sample sequenced in a study of blood T cell repertoires in COVID-19. Repertoires were generated with immunoSEQ multiplex PCR, while TCRdb's copy carries only in-frame clones and drops some. The profile shows some 110,000 clones, less than 90% of them singletons. The sequencing input was peripheral blood. The receptors here all came from a man between 70 and 80 years old who had recovered from COVID-19.

This chain uses TRBV4-3 with TRBJ1-2, with D maybe TRBD1 (5 bases). V was trimmed by 0 bases and J by 1 base, leaving 18 bases between them. Germline lookup yields CDR1 LGHNA and CDR2 YSLEER. This CDR3 is built from 18 residues. The CDR3 loop reads CASSQDGSRRGDNYGYTF. For the CDR3, the DNA is TGCGCCAGCAGCCAAGATGGCAGCCGACGGGGGGATAACTATGGCTACACCTTC.

The V gene is TRBV7-3, the J gene TRBJ2-7; tentatively, D is TRBD1 (6 bases). The CDR3 contains 14 residues. V gave up 2 bases and J gave up 0 bases, with 8 bases separating them. Germline CDR1 reads SGHTA; CDR2 reads FQGTGA. CDR3 in amino acids: CASSLSDSSYEQYF. The CDR3 nucleotides read TGTGCCAGCAGCTTATCGGACAGCTCCTACGAGCAGTACTTC.

This rearrangement joins TRBV5-4 to TRBJ1-1, with D unresolved. Trimming left V 1 base short and J 11 bases short, with 21 bases between. The CDR3 covers 15 residues. Germline V gene lookup returns CDR1 SGHNT and CDR2 YYREEE (reference sequence). The CDR3 protein is CASSLTGEMLVWAFF. CDR3 DNA: TGTGCCAGCAGCTTGACCGGGGAAATGCTTGTATGGGCTTTCTTT.